This T cell receptor beta chain was retrieved from a study of beta chain features in type 1 diabetes. For the study at large: There were around 110 million sorted cells examined across all samples. General study points: A moderate, significant TCRB CDR3 shortening appeared in type 1 diabetes across four CD4+ subsets. HLA influence on TCRB rearrangement stayed unresolved here.

This clone was seen a few times. Its specificity is not known. Germline V lookup: CDR1 SGHAT, CDR2 FQNNGV. With V trimmed by 4 bases and J by 4 bases, 9 bases remained unmatched. The CDR3 loop spans 18 amino acids. Averaging about 116 mL, one heparinised blood draw came from each individual donor. The isolated RNA, all of it, was reverse transcribed, so expressed TCRB transcripts were what got sequenced. Method: immunoSEQ multiplex PCR; TCRdb's copy keeps in-frame clones and lacks some. Here the sample spans about 900,000 clones, 15% to 20% being singletons. Input material: naive CD4+ T cells from blood. This sequence joins TRBV11-2 and TRBJ1-6; 11 bases are a match to TRBD1. The receptor's source is a woman under 30 in good health. The DNA of the CDR3 is TGTGCCAGCAGCTACGGACAGGGGGCTGTTGGTTATAATTCACCCCTCCACTTT. It specifies CASSYGQGAVGYNSPLHF. Drawing the rest from reference TRBV11-2 and TRBJ1-6, the complete variable domain is EAGVAQSPRYKIIEKRQSVAFWCNPISGHATLYWYQQILGQGPKLLIQFQNNGVVDDSQLPKDRFSAERLKGVDSTLKIQPAKLEDSAVYLCASSYGQGAVGYNSPLHFGNGTRLTVT.